This T cell receptor (beta chain) was recorded in a study of T cells after yellow fever vaccination. Across the study: Each low-cell-number fraction was prepared by means of SMART-Seq v4 Ultra Low Input.

In the case of this clonotype: No antigen is known for it.

From germline, CDR1 is MGHRA and CDR2 YSYEKL. The CDR3 extends over 12 amino acids. The ends were cut back, 3 bases at V and 2 bases at J, with 5 bases in the middle. TCRdb reprocessed the 5' RACE reads with MiXCR, giving one entry per CDR3 protein. The sample includes approximately 610,000 distinct CDR3 sequences, about a sixth of them seen just once. The study, taken as a whole, reports: In FACS-sorted repertoires, abundant clonotypes from the bulk population could appear as contaminants. Only a minor proportion of clonotypes was detected across both CD4 and CD8 compartments.

This TCR was sampled from a man younger than 35 who received the YFV17D yellow fever vaccine. The chain has TRBV4-1 and TRBJ2-7; D is uncertain. The sample in question was PBMCs, obtained about 5 days after the first yellow fever vaccination. CDR3 loop: CASSHYAYEQYF. The DNA of the CDR3 is TGCGCCAGCAGCCACTATGCCTACGAGCAGTACTTC.